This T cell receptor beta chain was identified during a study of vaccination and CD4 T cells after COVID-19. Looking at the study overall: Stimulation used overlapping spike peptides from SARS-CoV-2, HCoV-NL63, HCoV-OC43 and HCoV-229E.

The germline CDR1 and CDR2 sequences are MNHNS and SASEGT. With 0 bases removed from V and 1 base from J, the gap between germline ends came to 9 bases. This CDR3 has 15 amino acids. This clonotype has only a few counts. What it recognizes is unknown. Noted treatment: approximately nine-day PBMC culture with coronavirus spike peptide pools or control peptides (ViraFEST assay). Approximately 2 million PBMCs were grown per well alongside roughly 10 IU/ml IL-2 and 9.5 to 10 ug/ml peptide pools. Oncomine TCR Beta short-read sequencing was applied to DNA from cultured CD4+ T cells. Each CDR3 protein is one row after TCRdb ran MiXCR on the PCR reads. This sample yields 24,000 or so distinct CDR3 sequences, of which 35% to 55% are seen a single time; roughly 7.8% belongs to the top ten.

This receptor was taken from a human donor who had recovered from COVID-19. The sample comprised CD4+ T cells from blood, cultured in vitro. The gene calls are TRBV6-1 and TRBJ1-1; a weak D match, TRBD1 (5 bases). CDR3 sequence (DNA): TGTGCCAGCAGTGAAGCTACAGGTGGGAACACTGAAGCTTTCTTT. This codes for CASSEATGGNTEAFF.